This TCR beta chain derives from a study of response to subunit inactivated influenza vaccine. V was trimmed by 1 base and J by 2 bases, leaving 8 bases between them. The V gene's germline CDR1 is GTSNPN and CDR2 SVGIG (reference sequence). The CDR3 length is 13 residues. General observations from the study: It was suggested by the authors that few new T cells are recruited by each seasonal influenza vaccination.

Using its own MiXCR run on the RT-PCR reads, TCRdb lists one record per CDR3 protein. The sample holds roughly 460,000 distinct CDR3 sequences, about 10% seen once. This clonotype was recorded a few times. Its antigen is unidentified. The source of this sequence is a man in his fifties who received an inactivated influenza vaccine. This sample comprised PBMCs from blood, obtained roughly 45 days after vaccination. The chain is built from TRBV30 and TRBJ1-2; D remains ambiguous. The CDR3 DNA sequence: TGTGCCTGGAGTGGGTTGGTGAACTATGGCTACACCTTC. It is translated as CAWSGLVNYGYTF.